The 5 T cell receptor beta chains presented below share a single source sample, sequenced in a study of T-cell memory formation after mild COVID-19. TCRdb re-called the 5' RACE reads with MiXCR, one entry per CDR3 protein. The sample shows fewer than 150,000 distinct CDR3 sequences, more than 13% of them seen only once. Sequenced material: PBMCs or a T cell subset sorted from them (not recorded which). These receptor sequences come from an adult woman who had mild COVID-19 (a few samples of this study predate the infection). Cell type and time point are not known.

This clonotype has just a few counts. The rearrangement links TRBV29-1 to TRBJ1-1; D is unresolved. The germline V gene has CDR1 SQVTM and CDR2 ANQGSEA. Trimming stripped 7 bases from V and 1 base from J, with 7 bases between. This CDR3 is built from 11 residues. In nucleotides, the CDR3 is TGCAGCGCAACAGCGAACACTGAAGCTTTCTTT. Translation: CSATANTEAFF.

The chain links TRBV12-3 or TRBV12-4 to TRBJ2-7; D remains ambiguous. V lost 6 bases, J lost 6 bases, and 18 bases lay in between. The length of the CDR3 is 14 residues. In nucleotides, the CDR3 is TGTGCCAGCAGCTTAAACGTGGACCTAAGCGAGCAGTACTTC. Protein sequence: CASSLNVDLSEQYF.

This chain joins TRBV27 and TRBJ2-7; D is unclear. The CDR3 covers 12 residues. The ends were cut back, 6 bases at V and 2 bases at J, with 8 bases in the middle. In germline, CDR1 is MNHEY, CDR2 SMNVEV (reference sequence). The CDR3 DNA is TGTGCCAGCAGGAAGAGCGCCTACGAGCAGTACTTC. It translates to CASRKSAYEQYF.

The chain uses TRBV24-1 and TRBJ2-3; either TRBD1 or TRBD2 may supply D (5 bases each). The CDR3 consists of 14 residues. CDR1 is KGHDR and CDR2 is SFDVKD in the germline V gene. V lost 4 bases to trimming and J lost 2 bases, with 9 bases between them. The CDR3 DNA follows: TGTGCCACCAGTGACCCAGGGACCACAGATACGCAGTATTTT. This encodes CATSDPGTTDTQYF.

This clonotype was seen a handful of times. The gene calls are TRBV12-3 or TRBV12-4 and TRBJ2-2, with TRBD2 matching 8 bases. V was pared by 7 bases and J by 4 bases, with 11 bases of the junction left unmatched. The length of the CDR3 is 16 residues. Here the CDR3 DNA reads TGTGCCAGCACCTCGGAGGGACTAGTGTTCACCGGGGAGCTGTTTTTT. Protein: CASTSEGLVFTGELFF.